These 18 T cell receptor beta chains originate from one sample sequenced in a study of T cell responses to AZD1222 COVID-19 vaccine. TCRdb's table, derived via immunoSEQ multiplex PCR, lists solely in-frame clones and lacks some. The sample consists of approximately 150,000 clones, approximately 93% of them appearing once. The source material was peripheral blood, sampled 28 days after the second AZD1222 dose. The receptors stem from an adult who received the AZD1222 COVID-19 vaccine.

This chain joins TRBV5-8 and TRBJ2-7; D uncertain. The CDR3 is 14 amino acids. V lost 0 bases to trimming and J lost 5 bases, with 12 bases between them. Germline values: CDR1 SGHTS, CDR2 YDEGEE. This chain's CDR3 is CASSLGLVIHEQYF. For the CDR3, the DNA is TGTGCCAGCAGCTTGGGTCTGGTAATCCACGAGCAGTACTTC.

The chain links TRBV3-1 (or the pseudogene TRBV3-2) to TRBJ2-5, with D maybe TRBD2 (6 bases). The CDR3 spans 11 residues. V was cut by 6 bases and J by 7 bases, with 9 bases left in between. In germline, CDR1 is LGHDT, CDR2 YNNKEL (reference sequence). CDR3 nucleotide sequence: TGTGCCAGCAGGGCAGCGGGGACCCAGTACTTC. Protein product: CASRAAGTQYF.

This clone was found a few times. V is TRBV6-6 and J is TRBJ2-7; TRBD2 is a possible D gene (6 bases). Trimming cost V 6 bases and J 3 bases, with 15 bases left between them. Germline-derived CDR1 and CDR2 are MNHNY and SVGAGI (reference sequence). This CDR3 is 14 amino acids long. The CDR3 nucleotides are TGTGCCAGCAGCTCGGGGGACGGCTACTACGAGCAGTACTTC. Its translation: CASSSGDGYYEQYF.

The V call is TRBV28, the J call TRBJ2-2; TRBD2 matches 7 bases. V lost 5 bases and J lost 3; bases outside the gene matches: 9. Germline V gives CDR1 MDHEN, CDR2 SYDVKM. The CDR3 runs to 16 residues. CDR3 bases: TGTGCCAGCAGTCTGGGACTACGGGCAGACACCGGGGAGCTGTTTTTT. Translating gives CASSLGLRADTGELFF.

CDR3 sequence: CASSELGTIGEQFF. Here the CDR3 DNA reads TGTGCCAGCAGTGAATTAGGTACAATCGGTGAGCAGTTCTTC. V usage is TRBV25-1 and J usage is TRBJ2-1; D is unclear. CDR1 and CDR2 (germline): MGHDK, SYGVNS. The CDR3 runs to 14 residues. V lost 1 base, J lost 9 bases, and 13 bases lay in between.

V usage is TRBV5-5 and J usage is TRBJ1-1; maybe TRBD1 (6 bases). The V and J ends lost 2 bases and 1 base respectively, with 9 bases between them. This CDR3 contains 14 residues. Germline V gives CDR1 SGHKS, CDR2 YYEKEE (reference sequence). The CDR3 DNA is TGTGCCAGCAGCTTAACAGGGCAGAACACTGAAGCTTTCTTT. Translating it yields CASSLTGQNTEAFF.

V and J are TRBV24-1 and TRBJ2-6; D is unresolved. V lost 6 bases to trimming and J lost 1 base, with 6 bases between them. Germline values: CDR1 KGHDR, CDR2 SFDVKD. This CDR3 contains 14 residues. The CDR3 sequence: CATSRSSGANVLTF. For the CDR3, the DNA is TGTGCCACCAGTAGGTCGTCTGGGGCCAACGTCCTGACTTTC.

V is TRBV5-4 and J is TRBJ1-1; the D is unclear. Germline assignment: CDR1 SGHNT and CDR2 YYREEE (reference sequence). Trimming stripped 3 bases from V and 0 bases from J, with 6 bases between. The CDR3 has 13 residues. CDR3 nucleotides: TGTGCCAGCAGCTACCTCATGAACACTGAAGCTTTCTTT. This gives the protein CASSYLMNTEAFF.

This chain links TRBV28 with TRBJ2-3, with TRBD1 as a possible D gene (6 bases). This CDR3 is built from 14 residues. Germline values: CDR1 MDHEN, CDR2 SYDVKM. The germline V and J ends were trimmed by 5 bases and 1 base, with 10 bases remaining between them. The CDR3: CASSLQGRTDTQYF. Here the CDR3 DNA reads TGTGCCAGCAGTCTCCAGGGGCGCACAGATACGCAGTATTTT. The full variable domain, with the rest looked up from reference TRBV28 and TRBJ2-3, is DVKVTQSSRYLVKRTGEKVFLECVQDMDHENMFWYRQDPGLGLRLIYFSYDVKMKEKGDIPEGYSVSREKKERFSLILESASTNQTSMYLCASSLQGRTDTQYFGPGTRLTVL.

The rearrangement links TRBV2 to TRBJ1-1, with D uncertain. Germline assignment: CDR1 SNHLY and CDR2 FYNNEI. The CDR3 loop spans 15 amino acids. The V end lost 6 bases, the J end lost 4 bases, and 18 bases lay between the germline ends. The CDR3 region is CASRDSRTEITEAFF. The CDR3 DNA reads TGTGCCAGCAGGGATAGCAGGACGGAAATCACTGAAGCTTTCTTT.

The chain couples TRBV5-1 to TRBJ2-2; tentative D call: TRBD2 (6 bases). There are 14 residues in the CDR3. Trimming pared 7 bases from V and 6 bases from J, leaving 16 bases between. Germline V CDR1 and CDR2: SGHRS, YFSETQ. The CDR3 reads CASAPQGEAGELFF. The CDR3 nucleotides are TGCGCCAGCGCACCTCAAGGGGAGGCCGGGGAGCTGTTTTTT.

This chain uses TRBV28 with TRBJ2-2; no reliable D call. The V end was cut by 3 bases, the J end by 7 bases, with 15 bases between. The CDR3 loop spans 15 amino acids. CDR1 and CDR2 (germline): MDHEN, SYDVKM. The CDR3 here is CASSFAGYGIGELFF. CDR3 sequence (DNA): TGTGCCAGCAGTTTTGCAGGCTATGGTATCGGGGAGCTGTTTTTT.

The chain couples TRBV2 to TRBJ1-5, with 7 bases aligning to TRBD1. From germline, CDR1 is SNHLY and CDR2 FYNNEI. V shed 3 bases and J 0 bases; nucleotides not matched to a gene: 8. This CDR3 contains 17 residues. CDR3 DNA sequence: TGTGCCAGCAGTGAGGGAGGGGGCGGCGGTAGCAATCAGCCCCAGCATTTT. This sequence encodes CASSEGGGGGSNQPQHF.

The J gene is TRBJ1-2, the V gene TRBV28; D may be TRBD1 (6 bases). Germline assignment: CDR1 MDHEN and CDR2 SYDVKM. CDR3 length equals 14 residues. Trimming took 3 bases from V and 7 from J, leaving 15 bases between them. The CDR3 coding sequence is TGTGCCAGCAGTTTGGCGGGGGGCGCCGGTGGCTACACCTTC. Protein sequence: CASSLAGGAGGYTF.

This clone was picked up one time. V gene TRBV6-1 combines with J gene TRBJ2-6; 9 nucleotides match TRBD1. CDR3 length: 19 amino acids. Trimming at V came to 4 bases and at J to 1 base, leaving 11 bases not matched to a gene. Germline V gene sequence: CDR1 MNHNS, CDR2 SASEGT. This CDR3 reads CASSAPPGQGGSGANVLTF. In DNA form, the CDR3 reads TGTGCCAGCAGTGCACCACCGGGACAGGGTGGATCTGGGGCCAACGTCCTGACTTTC.

This chain joins TRBV28 and TRBJ1-3; TRBD1 might be the D (5 bases). Germline CDR1 is MDHEN and CDR2 is SYDVKM. There are 15 residues in the CDR3. V gave up 3 bases and J gave up 3 bases, with 12 bases separating them. The CDR3 nucleotides read TGTGCCAGCAGTTTGGGGCAGGGCCTTGGAAACACCATATATTTT. The encoded protein is CASSLGQGLGNTIYF.

This rearrangement joins TRBV7-3 to TRBJ1-1; D call uncertain. V lost 0 bases, J lost 2 bases, and 10 bases lay in between. This CDR3 is built from 15 residues. Germline CDR1 reads SGHTA; CDR2 reads FQGTGA. The DNA for the CDR3 is TGTGCCAGCAGCTTAACTCCTTCGGGAAACACTGAAGCTTTCTTT. Its translation is CASSLTPSGNTEAFF.

This clone was observed once. This rearrangement joins TRBV21-1 to TRBJ1-1. TRBV21-1 is marked as a pseudogene. The CDR3 loop spans 13 amino acids. CDR3 residues: CASMGGPGTEAFF. For the CDR3, the DNA is TGTGCCAGCATGGGCGGACCTGGGACTGAAGCTTTCTTT.